This T cell receptor (beta chain) was recovered during a study of T cell repertoires in cytomegalovirus infection. Overall study: It was the public TCR beta signatures that indicated both CMV infection and matching HLA type.

Each CDR3 protein gets one entry after TCRdb re-called the reads with MiXCR. The sample gives about 400,000 distinct CDR3 sequences, 15% to 20% of which show up once; under 9% is in the top ten. In this sample, this clonotype turned up many times. The target antigen is unknown. Study outcomes and limitations: Across the ex vivo response, the dominant clonotypes were HLA-C-restricted CMV-specific TCR beta clonotypes. CMV carriers with the relevant HLA were identified by cumulative public TCR beta family frequency.

In germline, CDR1 is SGHTA, CDR2 FQGNSA. The CDR3 covers 15 residues. V lost 5 bases and J lost 3, with 17 bases in between. The chain combines TRBV7-2 with TRBJ2-7; D possibly corresponds to TRBD1 (6 bases). This TCR was sampled from a human donor in good health (CMV status not recorded). Some clones in this sample may be carry-over from other donors' samples. The sequencing input was PBMCs. For the CDR3, the DNA is TGTGCCAGCAGCGTGGGGGACACTGGGATCTACGAGCAGTACTTC. Translation gives CASSVGDTGIYEQYF.